What follows describes a single TCR beta chain. Its antigen remains unknown. The same CDR3 is also encoded by other DNA sequences in this sample. The germline V gene encodes CDR1 GTSNPN and CDR2 SVGIG (reference sequence). The CDR3 loop spans 15 amino acids. With V trimmed by 0 bases and J by 5 bases, 2 bases remained unmatched. One heparinised blood draw averaging roughly 100 mL was given by each donor. The data were obtained in a study of beta chain features in type 1 diabetes. Turning to the study itself: What patients shared with healthy donors was a similar profile of age, gender and cell yields. Broader study findings: High-TCR-expressing cells could be over-represented by cDNA sequencing. Type 1 diabetes patients had fewer VDJ junction insertions and more deletions.

The study reverse transcribed the entire isolated RNA, so it sequenced expressed TCRB transcripts. Some clones are missing from TCRdb's copy, which holds only in-frame ones; the method was immunoSEQ multiplex PCR. The table records around 430,000 clones, 30% of them present only once. V and J are TRBV30 and TRBJ2-1, with 12 bases fitting TRBD2. The sample was naive CD4+ T cells from blood. The clonotype was recovered from a man younger than 30 in good health. This CDR3 is CAWSVRLAGDNEQFF. For the CDR3, the DNA is TGTGCCTGGAGTGTTCGACTAGCGGGAGACAATGAGCAGTTCTTC.